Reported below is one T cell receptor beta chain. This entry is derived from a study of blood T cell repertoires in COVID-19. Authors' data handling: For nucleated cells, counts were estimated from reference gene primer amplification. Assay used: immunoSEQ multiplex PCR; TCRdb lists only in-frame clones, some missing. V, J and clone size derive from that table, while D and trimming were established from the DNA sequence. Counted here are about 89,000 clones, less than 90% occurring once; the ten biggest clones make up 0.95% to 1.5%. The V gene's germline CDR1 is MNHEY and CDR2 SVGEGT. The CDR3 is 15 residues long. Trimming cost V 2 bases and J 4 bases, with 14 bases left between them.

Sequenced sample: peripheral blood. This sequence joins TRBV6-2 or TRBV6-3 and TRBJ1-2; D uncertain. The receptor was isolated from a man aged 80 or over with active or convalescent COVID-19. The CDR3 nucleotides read TGTGCCAGCAGTTACGCCGATTCCCGCGCCTATGGCTACACCTTC. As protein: CASSYADSRAYGYTF.